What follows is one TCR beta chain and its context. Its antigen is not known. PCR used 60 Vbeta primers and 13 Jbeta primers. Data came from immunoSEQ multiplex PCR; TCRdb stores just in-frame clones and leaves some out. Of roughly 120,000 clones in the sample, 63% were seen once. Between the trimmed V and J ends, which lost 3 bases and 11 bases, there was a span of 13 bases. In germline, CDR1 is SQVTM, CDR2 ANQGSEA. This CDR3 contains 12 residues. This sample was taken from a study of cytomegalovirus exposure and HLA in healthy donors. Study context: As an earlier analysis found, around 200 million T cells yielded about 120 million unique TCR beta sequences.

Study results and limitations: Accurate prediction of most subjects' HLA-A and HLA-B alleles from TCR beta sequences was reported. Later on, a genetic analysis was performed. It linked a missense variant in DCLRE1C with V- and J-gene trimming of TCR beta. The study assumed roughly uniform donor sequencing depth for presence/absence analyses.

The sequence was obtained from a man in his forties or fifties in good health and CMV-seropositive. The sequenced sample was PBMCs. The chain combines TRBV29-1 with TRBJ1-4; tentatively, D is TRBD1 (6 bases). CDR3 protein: CSVESSGDKLFF. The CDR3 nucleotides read TGCAGCGTTGAGTCGTCAGGGGATAAACTGTTTTTT.